These 16 T cell receptor beta chains originate from one sample sequenced in a study of control samples from healthy donors and cancer patients. Sequencing used immunoSEQ multiplex PCR; TCRdb keeps in-frame clones, though not all of them. The table has 60,000 to 75,000 clones, 70% to 90% seen once. What was sequenced was PBMCs. The source is a woman aged 45-60 years with head and neck cancer.

The chain uses TRBV5-1 and TRBJ2-5, with TRBD2 matching over 8 bases. V lost 6 bases and J lost 4; bases outside the gene matches: 11. The CDR3 has 15 residues. Germline V gives CDR1 SGHRS, CDR2 YFSETQ. The CDR3 loop is CASTPGGGPLETQYF. The CDR3 nucleotides are TGCGCCAGCACCCCTGGCGGGGGGCCTCTAGAGACCCAGTACTTC.

The V gene is TRBV6-5, the J gene TRBJ1-4, with 9 positions matching TRBD1. This CDR3 has 12 residues. Germline loops: CDR1 MNHEY, CDR2 SVGAGI. The junction had 4 bases not matched to a gene; V was cut back by 10 bases and J by 7 bases. CDR3 nucleotides: TGTGCCACCCGACAGGGGGGTGAAAAACTGTTTTTT. Its protein is CATRQGGEKLFF.

This chain joins TRBV9 and TRBJ1-3; possibly TRBD1 for D (6 bases). Germline CDR1 reads SGDLS; CDR2 reads YYNGEE. V lost 3 bases and J lost 7, with 14 bases in between. The CDR3 runs 14 residues. The CDR3 DNA sequence: TGTGCCAGCAGCGCGACGCCAGGGGCCAACACCATATATTTT. This sequence encodes CASSATPGANTIYF.

The chain recombines TRBV19 with TRBJ2-1; D remains unclear. Trimming shortened V by 5 bases and J by 2 bases, and 10 bases separated the two germline ends. CDR1 is LNHDA, CDR2 SQIVND, per germline (reference sequence). The CDR3 extends over 14 amino acids. CDR3 residues: CASSLVSPYNEQFF. In DNA form, the CDR3 reads TGTGCCAGTAGTTTAGTTTCCCCCTACAATGAGCAGTTCTTC.

In DNA form, the CDR3 reads TGCGCCAGCAGCCCTGCAGGGAGGGGAGGCTACGAGCAGTACTTC. It translates to CASSPAGRGGYEQYF. The rearrangement joins TRBV4-1 to TRBJ2-7, with 7 bases lining up with TRBD2. From germline, CDR1 is MGHRA and CDR2 YSYEKL. V lost 4 bases, J lost 3 bases, and 9 bases stayed unmatched. The CDR3 totals 15 residues.

This chain links TRBV5-5 with TRBJ1-5; a possible D gene is TRBD1 (5 bases). The CDR3 spans 15 residues. Trimming removed 3 bases at V and 4 bases at J, with 14 bases between. Per germline, CDR1 SGHKS and CDR2 YYEKEE (reference sequence). The CDR3 spells CASSSVEGLNQPQHF. The CDR3 coding sequence is TGTGCCAGCAGCTCTGTGGAGGGGCTAAATCAGCCCCAGCATTTT.

The V and J genes are TRBV27 and TRBJ1-1; D is possibly TRBD1 (6 bases). The CDR3 totals 14 residues. The V gene lost 6 bases and the J gene lost 4 bases, with 15 bases spanning the gap. Germline CDR1 is MNHEY and CDR2 is SMNVEV (reference sequence). The CDR3 protein is CASRRGGGFTEAFF. CDR3 nucleotides: TGTGCCAGCAGGCGAGGGGGGGGCTTCACTGAAGCTTTCTTT.

This chain links TRBV3-1 (or the pseudogene TRBV3-2) with TRBJ2-1; 8 bases fit TRBD1. Germline CDR1 reads LGHDT; CDR2 reads YNNKEL (reference sequence). This CDR3 region has 16 residues. The junction had 5 bases not matched to a gene; V was cut back by 3 bases and J by 1 base. The CDR3 sequence is CASSQLTGASYNEQFF. CDR3 in DNA: TGTGCCAGCAGCCAGTTGACAGGGGCGTCCTACAATGAGCAGTTCTTC.

The chain carries TRBV2 and TRBJ2-3; D is perhaps TRBD1 (5 bases). Looked up from germline, CDR1 is SNHLY and CDR2 is FYNNEI. There are 12 residues in the CDR3. Trimming took 7 bases from V and 4 from J, leaving 9 bases between them. The CDR3 coding sequence is TGTGCCAGCAAGGACATGGCAGATACGCAGTATTTT. Its protein product is CASKDMADTQYF.

The chain links TRBV6-5 to TRBJ2-1, with 13 bases identical to TRBD2. Germline V gene sequence: CDR1 MNHEY, CDR2 SVGAGI. The CDR3 is 15 amino acids. J lost 6 bases, V lost 6 bases, and 5 bases had no gene match. The CDR3 sequence: CASRTTSGGPNEQFF. The CDR3 DNA follows: TGTGCCAGCAGGACGACTAGCGGGGGGCCCAATGAGCAGTTCTTC.

The chain joins TRBV21-1 to TRBJ2-7; TRBD2 is the table's D call and was not checked against the DNA. TRBV21-1 has pseudogene status. The CDR3 runs 15 residues. The CDR3 DNA reads TGTGCCAGCAGCGAAGAAGGGTTAGCGGGGCCTCACGGGTACTTC. This translates into CASSEEGLAGPHGYF.

This chain connects TRBV28 to TRBJ2-7; D is perhaps TRBD1 (6 bases). CDR1 and CDR2 (germline): MDHEN, SYDVKM. The CDR3 is made up of 16 amino acids. V lost 5 bases to trimming and J lost 0 bases, with 17 bases between them. The CDR3 DNA follows: TGTGCCAGCAGTCGAACCGGGACACTCCCCTCCTACGAGCAGTACTTC. Its protein product is CASSRTGTLPSYEQYF.

This chain uses TRBV3-1 (or the pseudogene TRBV3-2) with TRBJ1-2, with 7 bases aligning to TRBD1. The CDR3 has 12 amino acids. Germline V gene sequence: CDR1 LGHDT, CDR2 YNNKEL (reference sequence). V lost 4 bases and J lost 7; bases outside the gene matches: 3. The CDR3 sequence: CASSLQGGGYTF. In DNA form, the CDR3 reads TGTGCCAGCAGCCTCCAGGGGGGTGGCTACACCTTC.

This chain connects TRBV19 to TRBJ1-1, with unresolved D. The CDR3 covers 14 residues. Trimming cost V 1 base and J 2 bases, with 8 bases left between them. Germline V CDR1 and CDR2: LNHDA, SQIVND (reference sequence). The CDR3 DNA sequence: TGTGCCAGTAGTATAGCAGGATTAAACACTGAAGCTTTCTTT. It encodes CASSIAGLNTEAFF.

This chain uses TRBV19 with TRBJ2-3; D might be TRBD1 (5 bases). CDR3 size: 17 residues. Germline CDR1 LNHDA, CDR2 SQIVND (reference sequence). Trimming left V 6 bases short and J 0 bases short, with 19 bases between. CDR3 DNA: TGTGCCAGTAGAGGGGTCCGGTCGACTCCTAGCACAGATACGCAGTATTTT. Translation: CASRGVRSTPSTDTQYF.

The chain is built from TRBV19 and TRBJ1-2; the match to TRBD1 covers 7 bases. The germline V gene encodes CDR1 LNHDA and CDR2 SQIVND (reference sequence). CDR3 length: 13 amino acids. The V segment lost 4 bases and the J segment 6 bases; nucleotides outside the gene matches: 5. The CDR3 is CASSKGGLDGYTF. The CDR3 DNA follows: TGTGCCAGTAGTAAAGGGGGCTTAGATGGCTACACCTTC.